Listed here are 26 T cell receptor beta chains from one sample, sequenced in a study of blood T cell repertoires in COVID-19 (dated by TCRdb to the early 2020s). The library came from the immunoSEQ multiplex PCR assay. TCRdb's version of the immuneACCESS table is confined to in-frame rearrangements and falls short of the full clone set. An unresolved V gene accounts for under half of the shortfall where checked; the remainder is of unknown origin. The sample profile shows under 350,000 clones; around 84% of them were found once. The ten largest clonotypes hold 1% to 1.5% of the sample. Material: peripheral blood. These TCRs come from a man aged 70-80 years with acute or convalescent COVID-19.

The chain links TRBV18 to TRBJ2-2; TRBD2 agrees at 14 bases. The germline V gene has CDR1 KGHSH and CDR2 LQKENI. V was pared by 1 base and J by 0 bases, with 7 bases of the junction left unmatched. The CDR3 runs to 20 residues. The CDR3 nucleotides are TGTGCCAGCTCACCACAGAGACTAGCGGGAGGGGTCGCGAACACCGGGGAGCTGTTTTTT. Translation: CASSPQRLAGGVANTGELFF.

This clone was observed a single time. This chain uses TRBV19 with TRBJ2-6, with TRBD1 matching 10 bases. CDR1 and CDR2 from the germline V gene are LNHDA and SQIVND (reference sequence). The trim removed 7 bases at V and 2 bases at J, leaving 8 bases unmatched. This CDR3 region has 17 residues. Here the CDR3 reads CASTPGTGVTGANVLTF. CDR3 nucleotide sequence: TGTGCCAGTACCCCCGGGACAGGGGTTACTGGGGCCAACGTCCTGACTTTC. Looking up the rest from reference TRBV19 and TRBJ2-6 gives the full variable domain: DGGITQSPKYLFRKEGQNVTLSCEQNLNHDAMYWYRQDPGQGLRLIYYSQIVNDFQKGDIAEGYSVSREKKESFPLTVTSAQKNPTAFYLCASTPGTGVTGANVLTFGAGSRLTVL.

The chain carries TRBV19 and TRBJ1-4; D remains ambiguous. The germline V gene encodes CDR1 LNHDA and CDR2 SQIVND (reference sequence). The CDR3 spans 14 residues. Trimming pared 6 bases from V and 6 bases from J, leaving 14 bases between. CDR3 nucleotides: TGTGCCAGTAGCTCCAGACCCGGGGATGAAAAACTGTTTTTT. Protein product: CASSSRPGDEKLFF. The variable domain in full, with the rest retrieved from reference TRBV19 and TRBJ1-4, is DGGITQSPKYLFRKEGQNVTLSCEQNLNHDAMYWYRQDPGQGLRLIYYSQIVNDFQKGDIAEGYSVSREKKESFPLTVTSAQKNPTAFYLCASSSRPGDEKLFFGSGTQLSVL.

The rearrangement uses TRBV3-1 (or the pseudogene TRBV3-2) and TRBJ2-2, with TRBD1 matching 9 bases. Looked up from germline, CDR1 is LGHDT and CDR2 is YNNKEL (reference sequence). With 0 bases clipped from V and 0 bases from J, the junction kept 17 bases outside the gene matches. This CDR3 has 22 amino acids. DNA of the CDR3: TGTGCCAGCAGCCAAGACGGCCAAACAGGGGGCGCGGTCCACACGAACACCGGGGAGCTGTTTTTT. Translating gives CASSQDGQTGGAVHTNTGELFF.

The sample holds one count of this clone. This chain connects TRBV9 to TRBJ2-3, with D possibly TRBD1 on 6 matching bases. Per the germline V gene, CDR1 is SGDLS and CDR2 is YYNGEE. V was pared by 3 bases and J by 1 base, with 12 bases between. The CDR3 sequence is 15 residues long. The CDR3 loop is CASSESGHRTDTQYF. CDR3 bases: TGTGCCAGCAGCGAATCGGGACACCGCACAGATACGCAGTATTTT.

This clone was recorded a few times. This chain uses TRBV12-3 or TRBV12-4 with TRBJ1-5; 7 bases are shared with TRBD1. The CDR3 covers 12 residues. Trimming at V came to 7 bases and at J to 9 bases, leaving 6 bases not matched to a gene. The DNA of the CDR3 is TGTGCCAGCAACACAGGGGAAGGGCCCCAGCATTTT. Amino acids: CASNTGEGPQHF.

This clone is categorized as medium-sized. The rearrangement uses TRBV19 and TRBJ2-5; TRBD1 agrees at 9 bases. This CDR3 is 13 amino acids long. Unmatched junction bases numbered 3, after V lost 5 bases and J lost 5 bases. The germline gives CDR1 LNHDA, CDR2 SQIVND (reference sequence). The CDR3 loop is CASSGTGTETQYF. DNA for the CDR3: TGTGCCAGTAGTGGGACAGGGACGGAGACCCAGTACTTC.

In nucleotides, the CDR3 is TGTGGTTCGGGAGGACCCTTGGAGCTGTTTTTT. Amino acids: CGSGGPLELFF. V and J are TRBV3-1 (or the pseudogene TRBV3-2) and TRBJ2-2; 7 nucleotides match TRBD2. CDR1 is LGHDT and CDR2 is YNNKEL in the germline V gene (reference sequence). The CDR3 sequence is 11 residues long.

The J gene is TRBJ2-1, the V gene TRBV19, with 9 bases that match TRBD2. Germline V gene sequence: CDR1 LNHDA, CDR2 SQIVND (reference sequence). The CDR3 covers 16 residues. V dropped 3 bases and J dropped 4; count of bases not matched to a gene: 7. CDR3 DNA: TGTGCCAGTAGTATCGGTAGTAGCGGGGGATACAATGAGCAGTTCTTC. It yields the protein CASSIGSSGGYNEQFF. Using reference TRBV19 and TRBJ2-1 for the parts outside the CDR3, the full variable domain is DGGITQSPKYLFRKEGQNVTLSCEQNLNHDAMYWYRQDPGQGLRLIYYSQIVNDFQKGDIAEGYSVSREKKESFPLTVTSAQKNPTAFYLCASSIGSSGGYNEQFFGPGTRLTVL.

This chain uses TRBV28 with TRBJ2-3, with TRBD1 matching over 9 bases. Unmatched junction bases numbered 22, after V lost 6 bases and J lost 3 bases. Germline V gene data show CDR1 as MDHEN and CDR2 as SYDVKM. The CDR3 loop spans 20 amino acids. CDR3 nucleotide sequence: TGTGCCAGCAGACCACCGCTCCGGGACAGGGAATGGGGCCGAACAGATACGCAGTATTTT. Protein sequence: CASRPPLRDREWGRTDTQYF.

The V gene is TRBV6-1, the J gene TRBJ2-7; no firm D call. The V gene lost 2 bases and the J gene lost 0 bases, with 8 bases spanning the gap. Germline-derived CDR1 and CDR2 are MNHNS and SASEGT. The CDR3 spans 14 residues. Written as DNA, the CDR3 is TGTGCCAGCAGTGAAATGGCCCTCTCCTACGAGCAGTACTTC. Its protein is CASSEMALSYEQYF.

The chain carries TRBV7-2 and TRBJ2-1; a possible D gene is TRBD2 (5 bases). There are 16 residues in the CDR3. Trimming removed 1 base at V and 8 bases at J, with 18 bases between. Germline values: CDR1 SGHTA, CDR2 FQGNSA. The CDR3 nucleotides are TGTGCCAGCAGCTTAGGGAGTGCCACCGACTATTATGAGCAGTTCTTC. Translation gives CASSLGSATDYYEQFF.

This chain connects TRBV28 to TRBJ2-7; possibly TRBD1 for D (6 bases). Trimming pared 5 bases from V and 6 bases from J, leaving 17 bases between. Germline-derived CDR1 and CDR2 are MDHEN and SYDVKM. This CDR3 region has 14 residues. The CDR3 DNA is TGTGCCAGCAGTCCCCACTTGGGGGCACCCGAGCAGTACTTC. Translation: CASSPHLGAPEQYF. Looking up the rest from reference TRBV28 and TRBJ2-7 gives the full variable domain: DVKVTQSSRYLVKRTGEKVFLECVQDMDHENMFWYRQDPGLGLRLIYFSYDVKMKEKGDIPEGYSVSREKKERFSLILESASTNQTSMYLCASSPHLGAPEQYFGPGTRLTVT.

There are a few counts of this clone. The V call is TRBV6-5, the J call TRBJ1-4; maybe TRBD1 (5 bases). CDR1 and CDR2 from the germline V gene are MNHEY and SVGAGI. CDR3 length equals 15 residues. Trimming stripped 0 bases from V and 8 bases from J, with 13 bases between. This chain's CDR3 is CASSYSRGEGEKLFF. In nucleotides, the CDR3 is TGTGCCAGCAGTTACTCACGGGGGGAAGGAGAAAAACTGTTTTTT.

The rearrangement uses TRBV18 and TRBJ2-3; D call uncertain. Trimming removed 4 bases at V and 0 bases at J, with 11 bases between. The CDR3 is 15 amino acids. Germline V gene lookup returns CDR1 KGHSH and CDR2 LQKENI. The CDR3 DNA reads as TGTGCCAGCTCACTAATCTCCGGGAGCACAGATACGCAGTATTTT. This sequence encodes CASSLISGSTDTQYF.

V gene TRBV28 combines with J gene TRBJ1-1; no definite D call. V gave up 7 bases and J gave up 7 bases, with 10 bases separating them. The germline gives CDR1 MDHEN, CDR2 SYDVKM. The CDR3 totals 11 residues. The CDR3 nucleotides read TGTGCCAGCATCACGAACGGTGAAGCTTTCTTT. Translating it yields CASITNGEAFF.

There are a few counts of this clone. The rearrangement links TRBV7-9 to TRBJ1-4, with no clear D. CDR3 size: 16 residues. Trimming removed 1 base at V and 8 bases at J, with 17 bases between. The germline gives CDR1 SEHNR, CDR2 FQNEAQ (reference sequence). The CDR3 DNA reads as TGTGCCAGCAGCTTAGTCATGACACTTGCGAGAGAAAAACTGTTTTTT. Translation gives CASSLVMTLAREKLFF.

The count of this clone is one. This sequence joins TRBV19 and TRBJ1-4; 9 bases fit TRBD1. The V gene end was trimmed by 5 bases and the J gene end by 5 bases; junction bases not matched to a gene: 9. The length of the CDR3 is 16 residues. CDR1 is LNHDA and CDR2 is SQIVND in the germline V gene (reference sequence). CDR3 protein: CASSETGGTWNEKLFF. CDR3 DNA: TGTGCCAGTAGTGAGACAGGGGGTACGTGGAATGAAAAACTGTTTTTT.

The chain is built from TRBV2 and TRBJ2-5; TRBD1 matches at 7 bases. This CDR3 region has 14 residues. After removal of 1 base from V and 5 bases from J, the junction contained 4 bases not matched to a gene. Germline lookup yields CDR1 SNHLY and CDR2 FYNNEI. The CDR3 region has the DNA TGTGCCAGCAGTGAAGTAGGGGGCGGCGAGACCCAGTACTTC. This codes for CASSEVGGGETQYF.

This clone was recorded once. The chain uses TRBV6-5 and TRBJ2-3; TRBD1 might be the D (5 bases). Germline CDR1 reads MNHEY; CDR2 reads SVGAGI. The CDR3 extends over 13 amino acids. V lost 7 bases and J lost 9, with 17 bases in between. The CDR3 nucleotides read TGTGCCAGCAAAAACCCAGGGTTTCCGACGCAGTATTTT. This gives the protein CASKNPGFPTQYF.

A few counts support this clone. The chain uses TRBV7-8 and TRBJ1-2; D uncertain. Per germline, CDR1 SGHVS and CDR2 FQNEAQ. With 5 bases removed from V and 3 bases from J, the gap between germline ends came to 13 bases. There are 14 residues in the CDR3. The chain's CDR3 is CASSPTRADYGYTF. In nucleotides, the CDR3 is TGTGCCAGCAGCCCCACGCGGGCTGACTATGGCTACACCTTC.

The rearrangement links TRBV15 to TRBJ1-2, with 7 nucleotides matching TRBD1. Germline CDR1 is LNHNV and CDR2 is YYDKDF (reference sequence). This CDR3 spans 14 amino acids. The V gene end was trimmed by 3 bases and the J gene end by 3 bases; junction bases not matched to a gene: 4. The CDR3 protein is CATSSTDRDYGYTF. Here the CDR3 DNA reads TGTGCCACCAGCAGCACCGACAGGGACTATGGCTACACCTTC. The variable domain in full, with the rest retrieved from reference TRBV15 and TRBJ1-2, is DAMVIQNPRYQVTQFGKPVTLSCSQTLNHNVMYWYQQKSSQAPKLLFHYYDKDFNNEADTPDNFQSRRPNTSFCFLDIRSPGLGDTAMYLCATSSTDRDYGYTFGSGTRLTVV.

CDR3 residues: CASSAQTGSYGYTF. The CDR3 DNA sequence: TGTGCCAGCAGCGCACAGACAGGTTCCTATGGCTACACCTTC. The chain recombines TRBV27 with TRBJ1-2, with D perhaps TRBD1 (6 bases). Per the germline V gene, CDR1 is MNHEY and CDR2 is SMNVEV (reference sequence). V gave up 6 bases and J gave up 4 bases, with 15 bases separating them. The CDR3 consists of 14 residues.

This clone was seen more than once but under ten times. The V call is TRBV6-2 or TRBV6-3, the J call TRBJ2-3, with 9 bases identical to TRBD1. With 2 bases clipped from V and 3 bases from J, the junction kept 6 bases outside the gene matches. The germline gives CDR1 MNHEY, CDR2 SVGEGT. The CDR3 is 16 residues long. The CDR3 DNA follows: TGTGCCAGCAGTTACCCTACAGGGGGCGTAACAGATACGCAGTATTTT. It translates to CASSYPTGGVTDTQYF.

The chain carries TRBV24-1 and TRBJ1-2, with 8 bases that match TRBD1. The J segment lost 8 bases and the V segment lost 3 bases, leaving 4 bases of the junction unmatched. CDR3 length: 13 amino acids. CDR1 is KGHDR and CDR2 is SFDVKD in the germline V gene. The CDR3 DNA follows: TGTGCCACCAGTGATGTGGGGGACAGGGGCTACACCTTC. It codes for CATSDVGDRGYTF.

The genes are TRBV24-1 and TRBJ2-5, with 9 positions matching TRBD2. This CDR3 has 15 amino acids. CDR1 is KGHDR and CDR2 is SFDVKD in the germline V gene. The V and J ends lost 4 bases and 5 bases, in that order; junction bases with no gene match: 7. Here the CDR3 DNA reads TGTGCCACCAGTGACAGCGGGAGGAGTAGGGAGACCCAGTACTTC. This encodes CATSDSGRSRETQYF.